This TCR beta chain was sequenced during a study of blood T cell repertoires in COVID-19. Overall study context: Samples of COVID-19 (acute and convalescent) were obtained from the United States, Italy and Spain. From T cells, B-cell-depleted T cells, or PBMCs came the material, which was cDNA or gDNA.

In this sample, this clone turned up a few times. The authors' processing: Scientists estimated how many nucleated cells there were by amplifying reference gene primers. The repertoire was sequenced with immunoSEQ multiplex PCR; TCRdb's copy has only in-frame clones and lacks some. The V and J calls and the clone size are those of that table, but D and trimming were determined from the DNA. This sample carries 88,000 or so clones, around four fifths of them seen once, and the ten largest clones take around 9%. V lost 1 base to trimming and J lost 7 bases, with 8 bases between them. This CDR3 comprises 13 residues. The germline V gene has CDR1 LGHDT and CDR2 YNNKEL (reference sequence).

Sequencing was carried out using peripheral blood. The receptor's source is a human donor in a cohort sampled during active COVID-19. The chain carries TRBV3-1 (or the pseudogene TRBV3-2) and TRBJ1-5; the D is unclear. CDR3 DNA sequence: TGTGCCAGCAGCCAAGGGTCGGGGCAGCCCCAGCATTTT. Translating it yields CASSQGSGQPQHF.